This T cell receptor beta chain was identified in a study of T cells in localized non-small cell lung cancer. Clones were sequenced by immunoSEQ multiplex PCR, and TCRdb holds only the in-frame ones, with some missing. The sample includes under 30,000 clones, roughly nine tenths of them seen just once. Sequences were derived from peripheral blood, sampled before any cancer treatment. The origin of this receptor is a woman aged 40-69 years with stage I lung adenocarcinoma.

CDR3: CASSYSGSYTDTQYF. In DNA, the CDR3 is TGTGCCAGCAGTTATAGCGGGAGTTACACAGATACGCAGTATTTT. The chain carries TRBV6-5 and TRBJ2-3; TRBD2 matches 9 bases. This CDR3 region has 15 residues. Germline-derived CDR1 and CDR2 are MNHEY and SVGAGI. The V gene end was trimmed by 3 bases and the J gene end by 2 bases; junction bases not matched to a gene: 3.